The entry that follows covers one T cell receptor beta chain sequence. As processed by the authors: Quantification of nucleated cells was approximated via reference gene primer amplification. The assay was immunoSEQ multiplex PCR, and TCRdb's table has in-frame clones only and misses some. V and J calls and clone size are copied from that table; D and trimming were computed from the DNA. The table includes about 280,000 clones, approximately 78% detected once. This sample stems from a study of blood T cell repertoires in COVID-19. Trimming removed 2 bases at V and 6 bases at J, with 10 bases between. This CDR3 spans 13 amino acids.

The chain links TRBV12-3 or TRBV12-4 to TRBJ1-1; perhaps TRBD1 as D (6 bases). The sequencing sample was made of PBMCs or T cells enriched from blood (not recorded which). This receptor was obtained from a man aged 40-50 years who had been exposed to COVID-19. The CDR3 region has the DNA TGTGCCAGCAGTTTATTAGGGACATCTGAAGCTTTCTTT. Encoded protein: CASSLLGTSEAFF.